The next 23 T cell receptor beta chains were all read from a single sample in a study of blood T cell repertoires in COVID-19. Some clones are missing from TCRdb's copy, which holds only in-frame ones; the method was immunoSEQ multiplex PCR. The sample holds 200,000 to 250,000 clones, 85% seen once. Sample: PBMCs or T cells enriched from blood (not recorded which). The source of these receptors is a man between 35 and 55 years old who had recovered from COVID-19.

The gene calls are TRBV20-1 and TRBJ2-1; TRBD2 agrees at 10 bases. Germline V CDR1 and CDR2: DFQATT, SNEGSKA (reference sequence). V trimming: 3 bases; J trimming: 6 bases; junction bases outside the gene matches: 8. The CDR3 length is 15 residues. The CDR3 reads CSASKREGVSNEQFF. The CDR3 coding sequence is TGCAGTGCTAGTAAGCGGGAGGGTGTTAGCAATGAGCAGTTCTTC.

This chain joins TRBV2 and TRBJ2-7; D might be TRBD2 (5 bases). Trimming took 3 bases from V and 2 from J, leaving 11 bases between them. The CDR3 is made up of 14 amino acids. Germline V gene data show CDR1 as SNHLY and CDR2 as FYNNEI. The CDR3 sequence is CASSDVGDPYEQYF. The CDR3, as DNA: TGTGCCAGCAGTGACGTCGGGGATCCCTACGAGCAGTACTTC.

This clone has only a few counts. The rearrangement links TRBV11-3 to TRBJ1-2; D remains unclear. Germline V gives CDR1 SGHNT, CDR2 YENEEA. Trimming left V 5 bases short and J 5 bases short, with 18 bases between. This CDR3 is 15 amino acids long. The CDR3 protein is CASSQRSESRYGYTF. CDR3 DNA: TGTGCCAGCAGCCAACGCAGCGAATCCCGTTATGGCTACACCTTC.

A word on this clone: At one of its ends the junction is not consistent with the germline gene, which may arise from a read error. V gene TRBV7-7 combines with J gene TRBJ2-7, with 9 bases identical to TRBD1. CDR3 size: 15 residues. From germline, CDR1 is SSHAT and CDR2 FNYEAQ (reference sequence). CDR3 DNA sequence: TGTGCTAGCAGCTCGGGACAGGGTAGCTCCTACGAGCAGTACTTC. This translates into CASSSGQGSSYEQYF.

This chain uses TRBV28 with TRBJ1-2; 9 positions match TRBD1. The CDR3 runs 13 residues. Per germline, CDR1 MDHEN and CDR2 SYDVKM. With 6 bases clipped from V and 7 bases from J, the junction kept 6 bases outside the gene matches. The CDR3 DNA reads as TGTGCCAGCAGCTACGGGACAGGGTTTGGCTACACCTTC. The encoded protein is CASSYGTGFGYTF.

This clone appeared once. The J gene is TRBJ1-4, the V gene TRBV5-1; 7 positions match TRBD1. Unmatched junction bases numbered 2, after V lost 3 bases and J lost 3 bases. The CDR3 length is 14 residues. CDR1 is SGHRS and CDR2 is YFSETQ in the germline V gene. The CDR3 DNA is TGCGCCAGCAGCTACAGGGGCCCTAATGAAAAACTGTTTTTT. Translation: CASSYRGPNEKLFF.

V gene TRBV3-1 (or the pseudogene TRBV3-2) combines with J gene TRBJ2-7, with TRBD1 matching 10 bases. Germline-derived CDR1 and CDR2 are LGHDT and YNNKEL (reference sequence). V trimming: 5 bases; J trimming: 4 bases; junction bases outside the gene matches: 11. This CDR3 comprises 16 residues. Written as DNA, the CDR3 is TGTGCCAGCAGCGGGTTGAGTCGGGACAGGGGATACGAGCAGTACTTC. Translating gives CASSGLSRDRGYEQYF.

The gene calls are TRBV5-8 and TRBJ1-6; D might be TRBD1 (5 bases). V lost 4 bases, J lost 10 bases, and 15 bases lay in between. The CDR3 consists of 14 residues. Germline V gives CDR1 SGHTS, CDR2 YDEGEE. In DNA form, the CDR3 reads TGTGCCAGCAGCCCCGGAGGGGCGGACTCACCCCTCCACTTT. Encoded protein: CASSPGGADSPLHF.

This chain connects TRBV10-3 to TRBJ2-7; D is possibly TRBD2 (7 bases). Germline V gene lookup returns CDR1 ENHRY and CDR2 SYGVKD. The CDR3 extends over 15 amino acids. Trimming left V 0 bases short and J 3 bases short, with 12 bases between. CDR3 bases: TGTGCCATCAGTGAGTCTGCGGGGGCTCTCTACGAGCAGTACTTC. This encodes CAISESAGALYEQYF.

The chain employs TRBV6-5 and TRBJ1-6; D not resolved. The CDR3 spans 14 residues. Between the trimmed V and J ends, which lost 6 bases and 10 bases, there was a span of 16 bases. The germline CDR1 and CDR2 sequences are MNHEY and SVGAGI. The CDR3 region is CASRPSVVRSPLHF. The CDR3 DNA follows: TGTGCCAGCAGGCCAAGCGTAGTACGGTCACCCCTCCACTTT.

This rearrangement joins TRBV4-1 to TRBJ2-7, with unresolved D. V was cut by 1 base and J by 6 bases, with 10 bases left in between. The CDR3 is 13 amino acids. The V gene's germline CDR1 is MGHRA and CDR2 YSYEKL. The CDR3 bases are TGCGCCAGCAGCCAAGCCTATGTTAGCGAGCAGTACTTC. Translating it yields CASSQAYVSEQYF.

The CDR3 DNA sequence: TGTGCCAGCAGTTTATACGCGACAGGCTCTGGAAACACCATATATTTT. This sequence encodes CASSLYATGSGNTIYF. The chain joins TRBV28 to TRBJ1-3; D might be TRBD1 (6 bases). V lost 1 base to trimming and J lost 0 bases, with 10 bases between them. Germline CDR1 reads MDHEN; CDR2 reads SYDVKM. This CDR3 is built from 16 residues.

The chain employs TRBV11-2 and TRBJ1-1; D is undetermined. In germline, CDR1 is SGHAT, CDR2 FQNNGV. Trimming cost V 2 bases and J 2 bases, with 9 bases left between them. The CDR3 extends over 14 amino acids. The CDR3 DNA sequence: TGTGCCAGCAGCTTAAATCCAGGCAACACTGAAGCTTTCTTT. It encodes CASSLNPGNTEAFF.

This chain joins TRBV6-2 or TRBV6-3 and TRBJ2-7; D not certain. V lost 4 bases, J lost 2 bases, and 9 bases lay in between. Germline CDR1 MNHEY, CDR2 SVGEGT. This CDR3 comprises 13 residues. CDR3 amino acids: CASSLGKTYEQYF. CDR3 nucleotides: TGTGCCAGCAGTTTGGGCAAGACCTACGAGCAGTACTTC.

The chain has TRBV11-2 and TRBJ1-3, with D unresolved. The CDR3 contains 15 residues. Looked up from germline, CDR1 is SGHAT and CDR2 is FQNNGV. The germline V and J ends were trimmed by 1 base and 4 bases, with 11 bases remaining between them. CDR3 in DNA: TGTGCCAGCAGCTTAGTACAGCTCCGGGGAAACACCATATATTTT. This gives the protein CASSLVQLRGNTIYF.

V gene TRBV4-1 combines with J gene TRBJ2-1, with TRBD2 matching over 9 bases. The germline gives CDR1 MGHRA, CDR2 YSYEKL. V shed 2 bases and J 2 bases; nucleotides not matched to a gene: 7. CDR3 length: 17 amino acids. For the CDR3, the DNA is TGCGCCAGCAGCCAAACATTAGCGGGAGTGGCCTACAATGAGCAGTTCTTC. This encodes CASSQTLAGVAYNEQFF.

V and J are TRBV19 and TRBJ1-2; D is unresolved. Trimming pared 0 bases from V and 8 bases from J, leaving 13 bases between. This CDR3 is 14 amino acids long. Germline lookup yields CDR1 LNHDA and CDR2 SQIVND (reference sequence). CDR3 nucleotides: TGTGCCAGTAGTATAGATCCCAGGTACGGCGGCTACACCTTC. It is translated as CASSIDPRYGGYTF.

The gene calls are TRBV28 and TRBJ1-1, with D uncertain. The V and J ends lost 6 bases and 3 bases respectively, with 14 bases between them. In germline, CDR1 is MDHEN, CDR2 SYDVKM. The CDR3 covers 14 residues. The CDR3 sequence: CASSPGDRYTEAFF. Written as DNA, the CDR3 is TGTGCCAGCAGCCCCGGGGATCGTTACACTGAAGCTTTCTTT.

V usage is TRBV11-3 and J usage is TRBJ2-2, with 8 bases that match TRBD1. Germline CDR1 SGHNT, CDR2 YENEEA. The J segment lost 6 bases and the V segment lost 1 base, leaving 7 bases of the junction unmatched. The CDR3 consists of 16 residues. In DNA, the CDR3 is TGTGCCAGCAGCTTAGCTAGACAGGGGCTCCCCGGGGAGCTGTTTTTT. Amino acid sequence: CASSLARQGLPGELFF.

The chain recombines TRBV25-1 with TRBJ2-7; TRBD2 agrees at 9 bases. Germline V gene data show CDR1 as MGHDK and CDR2 as SYGVNS. J lost 6 bases, V lost 6 bases, and 15 bases had no gene match. The CDR3 loop spans 16 amino acids. This CDR3 is CASRKRRYGGRAEQYF. In DNA form, the CDR3 reads TGTGCCAGCAGGAAAAGAAGGTACGGCGGGAGGGCCGAGCAGTACTTC.

The rearrangement links TRBV6-5 to TRBJ2-4, with 9 bases identical to TRBD2. Germline V gene sequence: CDR1 MNHEY, CDR2 SVGAGI. V was pared by 0 bases and J by 5 bases, with 2 bases of the junction left unmatched. The CDR3 contains 15 residues. Here the CDR3 reads CASSYSRGGENIQYF. The CDR3 DNA sequence: TGTGCCAGCAGTTACTCGCGGGGGGGCGAAAACATTCAGTACTTC.

This clone was detected once. V gene TRBV7-6 combines with J gene TRBJ2-2, with 9 bases that match TRBD1. With 6 bases clipped from V and 5 bases from J, the junction kept 7 bases outside the gene matches. Germline V gene sequence: CDR1 SGHVS, CDR2 FNYEAQ. The CDR3 has 15 amino acids. The chain's CDR3 is CASRGLQGATGELFF. As DNA, the CDR3 is TGTGCCAGCAGAGGTTTACAGGGGGCGACCGGGGAGCTGTTTTTT.

The chain employs TRBV9 and TRBJ1-1; D is possibly TRBD1 (6 bases). Germline-derived CDR1 and CDR2 are SGDLS and YYNGEE. Trimming removed 0 bases from V and 0 bases from J, with 12 bases in between. The CDR3 sequence is 16 residues long. CDR3 bases: TGTGCCAGCAGCGTAGGCCTCGGGACAATGAACACTGAAGCTTTCTTT. Protein sequence: CASSVGLGTMNTEAFF.